These 7 T cell receptor beta chains originate from one sample sequenced in a study of T-cell reconstitution after alpha-beta-depleted transplantation in children. The TCRbeta library was prepared with unique molecular identifiers. TCRdb analysed the PCR reads with MiXCR anew, one entry per CDR3 protein. Of hundreds of thousands of distinct CDR3 sequences listed, around 12% are singletons. This sample comprised PBMCs from the stem cell graft donor, obtained from the stem cell graft. These receptors were obtained from a human donor who donated a stem cell graft to a child with combined immunodeficiency.

There are a few counts of this clonotype. The chain employs TRBV4-3 and TRBJ2-7; 9 bases agree with TRBD1. This CDR3 has 18 residues. The germline CDR1 and CDR2 sequences are LGHNA and YSLEER. Unmatched junction bases numbered 14, after V lost 0 bases and J lost 5 bases. The CDR3 sequence is CASSQDLRRGTGFDEQYF. In nucleotides, the CDR3 is TGCGCCAGCAGCCAAGACCTGCGACGGGGGACAGGGTTCGACGAGCAGTACTTC.

This sequence joins TRBV24-1 and TRBJ2-2, with 7 bases lining up with TRBD1. This CDR3 spans 17 amino acids. Germline CDR1 is KGHDR and CDR2 is SFDVKD. Trimming took 5 bases from V and 4 from J; bases not matched to a gene: 12. This CDR3 reads CATSGFVQGFGTGELFF. DNA of the CDR3: TGTGCCACCAGTGGATTCGTACAGGGGTTCGGCACCGGGGAGCTGTTTTTT.

For the CDR3, the DNA is TGTGCCAGCAGACGCCGGGCCCTCAATGAGCAGTTCTTC. It is translated as CASRRRALNEQFF. The chain employs TRBV28 and TRBJ2-1; D is unclear. The CDR3 runs 13 residues. The ends were cut back, 6 bases at V and 6 bases at J, with 12 bases in the middle. CDR1 and CDR2 (germline): MDHEN, SYDVKM.

This clonotype occurred a few times. This chain links TRBV2 with TRBJ1-6; possible D gene TRBD1, 5 bases. The CDR3 has 15 residues. The V gene lost 7 bases and the J gene lost 13 bases, with 23 bases spanning the gap. The germline CDR1 and CDR2 sequences are SNHLY and FYNNEI. Here the CDR3 DNA reads TGTGCCAGCAATCCGAGGGAAGGGATCGGGGCGCCCCTCCACTTT. Translation: CASNPREGIGAPLHF.

The rearrangement uses TRBV5-4 and TRBJ1-2, with TRBD1 matching over 8 bases. This CDR3 contains 13 residues. Germline V gene lookup returns CDR1 SGHNT and CDR2 YYREEE (reference sequence). The V and J ends lost 6 bases and 5 bases, in that order; junction bases with no gene match: 6. In DNA, the CDR3 is TGTGCCAGCAATGGACAGGGAGAATATGGCTACACCTTC. Amino acid sequence: CASNGQGEYGYTF.

This clonotype has just a few counts. The V and J genes are TRBV30 and TRBJ2-5; D not certain. Germline values: CDR1 GTSNPN, CDR2 SVGIG (reference sequence). This CDR3 has 11 amino acids. V was shortened by 3 bases and J by 5 bases, with 7 bases between the two germline ends. The CDR3 coding sequence is TGTGCCTGGAGGGGAAAGGAGACCCAGTACTTC. It translates to CAWRGKETQYF.

The chain is built from TRBV12-3 or TRBV12-4 and TRBJ2-1, with 11 bases matching TRBD2. With V trimmed by 6 bases and J by 6 bases, 4 bases remained unmatched. The CDR3 consists of 14 residues. The CDR3 region has the DNA TGTGCCAGCAGAGGGACTAGCGGAGGCAATGAGCAGTTCTTC. It specifies CASRGTSGGNEQFF.